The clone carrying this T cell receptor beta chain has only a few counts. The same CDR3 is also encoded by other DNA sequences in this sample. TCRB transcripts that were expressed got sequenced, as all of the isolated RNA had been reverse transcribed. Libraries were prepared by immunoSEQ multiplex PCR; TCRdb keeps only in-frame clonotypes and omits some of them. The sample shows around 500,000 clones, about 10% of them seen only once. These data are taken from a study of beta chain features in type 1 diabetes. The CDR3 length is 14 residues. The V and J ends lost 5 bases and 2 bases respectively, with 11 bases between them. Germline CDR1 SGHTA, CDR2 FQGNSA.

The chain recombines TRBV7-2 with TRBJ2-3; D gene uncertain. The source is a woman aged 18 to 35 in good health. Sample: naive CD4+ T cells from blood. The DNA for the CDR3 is TGTGCCAGCAGCCTTTCGGTATCCACAGATACGCAGTATTTT. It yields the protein CASSLSVSTDTQYF.